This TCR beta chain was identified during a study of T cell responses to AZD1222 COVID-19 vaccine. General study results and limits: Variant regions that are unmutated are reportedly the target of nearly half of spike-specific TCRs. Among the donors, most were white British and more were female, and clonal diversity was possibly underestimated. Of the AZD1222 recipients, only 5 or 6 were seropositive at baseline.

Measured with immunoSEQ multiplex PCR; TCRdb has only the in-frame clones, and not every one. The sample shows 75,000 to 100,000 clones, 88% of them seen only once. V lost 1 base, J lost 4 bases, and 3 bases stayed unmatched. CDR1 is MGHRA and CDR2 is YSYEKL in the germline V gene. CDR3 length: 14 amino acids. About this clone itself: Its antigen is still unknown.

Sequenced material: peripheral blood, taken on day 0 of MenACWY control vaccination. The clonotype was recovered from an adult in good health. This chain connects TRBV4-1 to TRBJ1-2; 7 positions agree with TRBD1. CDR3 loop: CASSQVNRGYGYTF. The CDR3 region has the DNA TGCGCCAGCAGCCAAGTTAACAGGGGCTATGGCTACACCTTC.